This T cell receptor (beta chain) is drawn from a study of beta chain features in type 1 diabetes. The study's findings and limits: Patients with Type 1 diabetes showed moderately but significantly shorter TCRB CDR3s in all four CD4+ subsets.

Comments on this clone: Its matching antigen is unknown.

Every isolated RNA sample was fully reverse transcribed, so sequencing captured expressed TCRB transcripts. The table came from immunoSEQ multiplex PCR; TCRdb's copy has only in-frame clones and leaves some out. Here the sample spans 300,000 or so clones, about a tenth being singletons. The CDR3 extends over 13 amino acids. V was trimmed by 0 bases and J by 5 bases, leaving 8 bases between them. Germline CDR1 SGHRS, CDR2 YFSETQ. The sequence derives from a man aged 25-45 years with type 1 diabetes. The sample comprised central memory CD4+ T cells from blood. The rearrangement uses TRBV5-1 and TRBJ2-5; D remains unclear. The CDR3 DNA follows: TGCGCCAGCAGCTTGGGGCTCGGCGAGACCCAGTACTTC. It yields the protein CASSLGLGETQYF.